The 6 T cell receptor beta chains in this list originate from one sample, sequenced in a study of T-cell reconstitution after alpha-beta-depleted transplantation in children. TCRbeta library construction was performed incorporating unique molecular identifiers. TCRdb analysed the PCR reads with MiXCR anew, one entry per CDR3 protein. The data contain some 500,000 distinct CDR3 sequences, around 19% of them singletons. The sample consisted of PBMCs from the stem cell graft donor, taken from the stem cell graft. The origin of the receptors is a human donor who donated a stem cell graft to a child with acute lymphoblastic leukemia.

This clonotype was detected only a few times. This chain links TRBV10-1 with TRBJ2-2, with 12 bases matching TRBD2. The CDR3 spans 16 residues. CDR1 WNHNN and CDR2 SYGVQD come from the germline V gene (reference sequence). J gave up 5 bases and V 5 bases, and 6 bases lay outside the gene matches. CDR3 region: CASSRGLAGGTGELFF. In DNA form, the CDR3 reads TGCGCCAGCAGTCGGGGACTAGCGGGCGGAACCGGGGAGCTGTTTTTT.

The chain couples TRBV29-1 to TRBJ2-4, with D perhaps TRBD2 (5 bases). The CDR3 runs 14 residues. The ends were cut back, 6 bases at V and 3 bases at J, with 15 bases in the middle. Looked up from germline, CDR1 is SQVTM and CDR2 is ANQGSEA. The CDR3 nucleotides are TGCAGCGTGACCACCGGAGACTACAAAAACATTCAGTACTTC. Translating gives CSVTTGDYKNIQYF.

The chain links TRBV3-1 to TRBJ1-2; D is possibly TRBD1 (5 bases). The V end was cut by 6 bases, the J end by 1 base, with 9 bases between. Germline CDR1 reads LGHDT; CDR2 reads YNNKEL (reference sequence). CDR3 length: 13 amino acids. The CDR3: CASRNRSNYGYTF. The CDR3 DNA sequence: TGTGCCAGCAGGAACAGGAGTAACTATGGCTACACCTTC. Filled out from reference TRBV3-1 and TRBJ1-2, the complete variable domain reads DTAVSQTPKYLVTQMGNDKSIKCEQNLGHDTMYWYKQDSKKFLKIMFSYNNKELIINETVPNRFSPKSPDKAHLNLHINSLELGDSAVYFCASRNRSNYGYTFGSGTRLTVV.

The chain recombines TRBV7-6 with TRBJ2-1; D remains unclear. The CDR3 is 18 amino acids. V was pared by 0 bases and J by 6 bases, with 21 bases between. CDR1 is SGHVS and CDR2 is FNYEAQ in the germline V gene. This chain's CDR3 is CASSLALRVIRLGNEQFF. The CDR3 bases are TGTGCCAGCAGCTTAGCGCTACGAGTTATCAGGCTAGGCAATGAGCAGTTCTTC.

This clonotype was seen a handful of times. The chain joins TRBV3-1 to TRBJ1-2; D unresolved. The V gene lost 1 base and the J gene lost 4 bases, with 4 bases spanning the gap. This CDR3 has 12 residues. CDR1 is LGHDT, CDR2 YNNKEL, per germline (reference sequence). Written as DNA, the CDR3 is TGTGCCAGCAGCCAAGGCCCCTATGGCTACACCTTC. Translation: CASSQGPYGYTF.

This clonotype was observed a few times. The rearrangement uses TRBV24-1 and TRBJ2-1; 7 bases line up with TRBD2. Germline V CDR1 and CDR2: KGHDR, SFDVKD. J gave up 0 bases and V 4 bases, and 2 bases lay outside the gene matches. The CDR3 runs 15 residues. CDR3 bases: TGTGCCACCAGTGAGGGGGGGAGCTCCTACAATGAGCAGTTCTTC. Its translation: CATSEGGSSYNEQFF.